This TCR beta chain originates from a study of graft-versus-host responses after intestinal transplantation. Trimming cost V 5 bases and J 2 bases, with 7 bases left between them. This CDR3 comprises 11 residues. Germline CDR1 reads SQVTM; CDR2 reads ANQGSEA. As concerns this clone: The antigen remains unidentified.

Generated by immunoSEQ multiplex PCR, the TCRdb table keeps only in-frame clones and is missing some. The repertoire holds roughly 100,000 clones, less than 95% seen once, with approximately 0.064% in the top ten. The TCR sequence derives from a human donor who was the organ donor for an intestinal transplant. This sequence joins TRBV29-1 and TRBJ2-7, with D maybe TRBD1 (5 bases). Here the sequenced sample was unstimulated CD8+ T cells sorted from spleen or lymph node cells, taken before transplant. The CDR3 nucleotides are TGCAGCGTTTTACAGGCCTACGAGCAGTACTTC. It yields the protein CSVLQAYEQYF.